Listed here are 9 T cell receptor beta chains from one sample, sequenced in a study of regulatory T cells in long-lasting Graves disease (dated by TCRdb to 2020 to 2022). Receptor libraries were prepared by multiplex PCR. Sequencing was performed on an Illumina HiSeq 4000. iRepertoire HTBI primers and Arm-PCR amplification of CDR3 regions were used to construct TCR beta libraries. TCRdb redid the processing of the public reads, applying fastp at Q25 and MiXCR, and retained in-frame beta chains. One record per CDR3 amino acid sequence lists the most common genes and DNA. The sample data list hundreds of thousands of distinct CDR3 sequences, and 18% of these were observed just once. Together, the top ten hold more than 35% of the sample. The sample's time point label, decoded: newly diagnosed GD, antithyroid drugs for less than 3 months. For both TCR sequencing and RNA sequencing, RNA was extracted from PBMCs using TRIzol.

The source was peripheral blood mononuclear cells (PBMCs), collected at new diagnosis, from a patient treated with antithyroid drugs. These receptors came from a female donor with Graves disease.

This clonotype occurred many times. The CDR3 is CASKAAGGSDEQFF. The CDR3, as DNA: TGTGCCAGCAAGGCGGCGGGAGGATCTGATGAGCAGTTCTTC. The chain carries TRBV2 and TRBJ2-1; 8 bases agree with TRBD2. This CDR3 is 14 amino acids long. CDR1 and CDR2 (germline): SNHLY, FYNNEI. With V trimmed by 7 bases and J by 8 bases, 10 bases remained unmatched.

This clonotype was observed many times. This chain's CDR3 is CARTRGQGAPNTYNEQFF. The CDR3, as DNA: TGTGCCAGAACGAGAGGACAGGGGGCGCCGAATACCTACAATGAGCAGTTCTTC. V gene TRBV2 combines with J gene TRBJ2-1; TRBD1 agrees at 11 bases. The CDR3 consists of 18 residues. Unmatched junction bases numbered 15, after V lost 9 bases and J lost 2 bases. Looked up from germline, CDR1 is SNHLY and CDR2 is FYNNEI.

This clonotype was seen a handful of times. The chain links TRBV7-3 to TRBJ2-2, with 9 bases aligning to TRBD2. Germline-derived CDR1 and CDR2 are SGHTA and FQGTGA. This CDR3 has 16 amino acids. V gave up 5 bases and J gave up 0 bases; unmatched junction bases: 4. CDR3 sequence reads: CASSPTSGANTGELFF. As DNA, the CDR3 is TGTGCCAGCAGCCCGACTAGCGGCGCGAACACCGGGGAGCTGTTTTTT.

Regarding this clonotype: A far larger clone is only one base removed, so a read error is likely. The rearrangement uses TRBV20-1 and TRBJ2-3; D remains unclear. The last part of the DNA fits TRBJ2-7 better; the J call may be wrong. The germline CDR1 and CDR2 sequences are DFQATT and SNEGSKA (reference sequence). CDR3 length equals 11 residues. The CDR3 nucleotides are TGCAGTGCATCGCCCCGGGACGAGCAGTACTTC. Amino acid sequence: CSASPRDEQYF.

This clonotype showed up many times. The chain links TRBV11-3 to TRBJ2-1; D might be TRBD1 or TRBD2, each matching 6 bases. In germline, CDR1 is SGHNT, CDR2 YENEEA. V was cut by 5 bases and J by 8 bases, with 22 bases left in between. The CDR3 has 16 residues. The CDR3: CASSPSGASEKYEQFF. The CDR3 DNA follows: TGTGCCAGCAGCCCATCGGGGGCTAGCGAGAAATATGAGCAGTTCTTC. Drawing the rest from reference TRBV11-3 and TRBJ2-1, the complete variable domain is EAGVVQSPRYKIIEKKQPVAFWCNPISGHNTLYWYLQNLGQGPELLIRYENEEAVDDSQLPKDRFSAERLKGVDSTLKIQPAELGDSAVYLCASSPSGASEKYEQFFGPGTRLTVL.

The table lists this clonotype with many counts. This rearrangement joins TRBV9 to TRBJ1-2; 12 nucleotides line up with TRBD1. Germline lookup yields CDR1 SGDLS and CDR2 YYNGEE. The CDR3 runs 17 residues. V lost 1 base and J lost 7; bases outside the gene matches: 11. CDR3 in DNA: TGTGCCAGCAGCGTAAGGGGGCTTCCGGGACAGGGGGCTGGCTACACCTTC. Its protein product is CASSVRGLPGQGAGYTF.

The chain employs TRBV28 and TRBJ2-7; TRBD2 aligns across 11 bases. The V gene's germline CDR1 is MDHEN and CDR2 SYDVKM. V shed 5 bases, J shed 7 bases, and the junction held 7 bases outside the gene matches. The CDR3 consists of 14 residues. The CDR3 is CASSGTSGILEQYF. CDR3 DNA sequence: TGTGCCAGCAGTGGGACTAGCGGAATTCTTGAGCAGTACTTC.

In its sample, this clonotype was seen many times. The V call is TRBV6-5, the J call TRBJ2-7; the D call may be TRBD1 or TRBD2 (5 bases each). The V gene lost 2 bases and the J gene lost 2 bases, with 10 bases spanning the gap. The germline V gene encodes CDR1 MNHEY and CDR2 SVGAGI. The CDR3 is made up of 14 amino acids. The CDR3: CASSYAGTPYEQYF. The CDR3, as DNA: TGTGCCAGCAGTTACGCAGGGACCCCCTACGAGCAGTACTTC.

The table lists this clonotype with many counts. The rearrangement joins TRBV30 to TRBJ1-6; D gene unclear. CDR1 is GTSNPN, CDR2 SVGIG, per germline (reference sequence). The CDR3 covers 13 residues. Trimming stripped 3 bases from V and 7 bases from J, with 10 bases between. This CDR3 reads CAWSPGGNSPLHF. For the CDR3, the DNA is TGTGCCTGGAGCCCAGGCGGGAATTCACCCCTCCACTTT.